This TCR beta chain stems from a study of shared clonotypes between healthy human individuals. Produced via immunoSEQ multiplex PCR; TCRdb's table is partial and in-frame only. The sample yields approximately 1.1 million clones, approximately 80% seen once. Note on this clone: The antigen is undetermined.

Points from the study as a whole: Against clonotypes common to all four donors, non-shared ones had lower generation probabilities.

Germline V lookup: CDR1 SGHRS, CDR2 YFSETQ. The CDR3 length is 14 residues. The V end lost 3 bases, the J end lost 7 bases, and 14 bases lay between the germline ends. This clonotype was obtained from a man between 18 and 35 years old in good health. Some clones in this sample may be carry-over from other donors' samples. This rearrangement joins TRBV5-1 to TRBJ2-4; D unresolved. Sequencing was carried out using memory CD4+ T cells from PBMCs. Stated subset: CD45RA-negative fraction. The CDR3 is CASSSDGSGNIQYF. The CDR3 region has the DNA TGCGCCAGCAGCTCGGACGGGTCCGGGAACATTCAGTACTTC. Supplemented by reference TRBV5-1 and TRBJ2-4, the full variable domain reads KAGVTQTPRYLIKTRGQQVTLSCSPISGHRSVSWYQQTPGQGLQFLFEYFSETQRNKGNFPGRFSGRQFSNSRSEMNVSTLELGDSALYLCASSSDGSGNIQYFGAGTRLSVL.